This T cell receptor (beta chain) was found in a study of OX40 agonist ivuxolimab in advanced cancers. The overall study: Dose-escalation patients were diagnosed with hepatocellular carcinoma, melanoma, renal cell cancer or head and neck cancer. Enrollees could have had prior anti-PD-1, anti-PD-L1 or anti-CTLA-4 therapy, which 30% to 50% had received.

General observations from the study: Doses of 0.1 to 3.0 mg/kg were accompanied by clonal expansion of CD4+ and CD8+ blood T cells by week 6. Patients who responded partially at 0.1-3.0 mg/kg showed clonal expansion ranking among the lowest.

Germline assignment: CDR1 MNHEY and CDR2 SVGAGI. The CDR3 has 13 amino acids. Deletions cut 1 base from V and 6 bases from J, with 6 bases between. About this clone itself: Antigen unknown.

This table comes from immunoSEQ multiplex PCR, and its TCRdb copy is limited to in-frame clones, with some not included. The table has about 71,000 clones, around 94% seen once. This sequence originates from an adult with an advanced solid tumor such as melanoma, head and neck, liver or kidney cancer. Sequenced here: CD4+ or CD8+ T cells sorted from blood, sampled in a trial of the OX40 agonist ivuxolimab. The chain combines TRBV6-5 with TRBJ2-2; possibly TRBD2 for D (6 bases). CDR3 DNA sequence: TGTGCCAGCAGTTACTGGGGGGCCGGGGAGCTGTTTTTT. Amino acid sequence: CASSYWGAGELFF.